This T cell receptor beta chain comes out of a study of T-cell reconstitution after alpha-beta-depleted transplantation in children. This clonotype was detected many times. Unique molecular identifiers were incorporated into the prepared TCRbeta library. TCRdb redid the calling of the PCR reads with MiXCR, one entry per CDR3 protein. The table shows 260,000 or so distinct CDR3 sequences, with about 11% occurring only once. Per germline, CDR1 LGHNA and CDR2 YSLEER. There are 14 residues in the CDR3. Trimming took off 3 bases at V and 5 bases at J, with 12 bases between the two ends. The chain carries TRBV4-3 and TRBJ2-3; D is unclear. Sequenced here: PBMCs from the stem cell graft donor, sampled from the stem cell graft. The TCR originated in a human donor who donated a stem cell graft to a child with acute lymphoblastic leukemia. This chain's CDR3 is CASSHTRWEDTQYF. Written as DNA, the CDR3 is TGCGCCAGCAGCCACACCAGGTGGGAAGATACGCAGTATTTT.